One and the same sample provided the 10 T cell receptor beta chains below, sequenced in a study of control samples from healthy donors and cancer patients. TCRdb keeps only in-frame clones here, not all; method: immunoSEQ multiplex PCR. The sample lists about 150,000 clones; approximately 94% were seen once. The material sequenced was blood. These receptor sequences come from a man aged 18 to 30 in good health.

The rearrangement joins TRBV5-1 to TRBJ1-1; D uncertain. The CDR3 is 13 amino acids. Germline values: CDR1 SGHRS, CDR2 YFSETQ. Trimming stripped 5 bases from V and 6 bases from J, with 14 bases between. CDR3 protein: CASRPRAEAEAFF. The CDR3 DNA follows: TGCGCCAGCAGGCCCCGGGCGGAAGCTGAAGCTTTCTTT. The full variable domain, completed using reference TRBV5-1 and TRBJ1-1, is KAGVTQTPRYLIKTRGQQVTLSCSPISGHRSVSWYQQTPGQGLQFLFEYFSETQRNKGNFPGRFSGRQFSNSRSEMNVSTLELGDSALYLCASRPRAEAEAFFGQGTRLTVV.

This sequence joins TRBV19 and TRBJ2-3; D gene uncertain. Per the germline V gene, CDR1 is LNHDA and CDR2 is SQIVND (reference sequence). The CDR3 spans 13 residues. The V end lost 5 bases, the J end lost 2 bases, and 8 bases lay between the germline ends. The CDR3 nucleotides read TGTGCCAGTAGTCTAATTCCCACAGATACGCAGTATTTT. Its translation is CASSLIPTDTQYF.

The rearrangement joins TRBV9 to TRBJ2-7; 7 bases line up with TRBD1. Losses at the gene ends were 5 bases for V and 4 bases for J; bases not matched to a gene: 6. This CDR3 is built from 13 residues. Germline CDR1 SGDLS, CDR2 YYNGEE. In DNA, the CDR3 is TGTGCCAGCAGTCACGCAGGGGGATACGAGCAGTACTTC. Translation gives CASSHAGGYEQYF.

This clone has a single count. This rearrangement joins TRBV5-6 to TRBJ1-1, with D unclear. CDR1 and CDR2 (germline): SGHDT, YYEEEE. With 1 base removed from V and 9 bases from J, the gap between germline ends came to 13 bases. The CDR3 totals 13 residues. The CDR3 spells CASSLTWERKAFF. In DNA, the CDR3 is TGTGCCAGCAGCTTGACGTGGGAAAGGAAAGCTTTCTTT.

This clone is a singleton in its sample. CDR3 protein: CASSDYLFGLASSYEQYF. The DNA for the CDR3 is TGTGCCAGCAGTGATTACCTCTTCGGGCTAGCATCTTCCTACGAGCAGTACTTC. This chain uses TRBV6-1 with TRBJ2-7; D may be TRBD2 (5 bases). The CDR3 has 18 residues. Germline CDR1 reads MNHNS; CDR2 reads SASEGT. The V end was cut by 3 bases, the J end by 1 base, with 22 bases between.

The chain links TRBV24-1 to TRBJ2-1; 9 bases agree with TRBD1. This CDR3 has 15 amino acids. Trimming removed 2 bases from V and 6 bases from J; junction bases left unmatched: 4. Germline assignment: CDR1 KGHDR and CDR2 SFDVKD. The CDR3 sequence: CATSDWGDRANEQFF. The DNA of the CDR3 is TGTGCCACCAGTGATTGGGGGGACAGGGCCAATGAGCAGTTCTTC.

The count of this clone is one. CDR3 sequence: CATSRDRSGTGGPYSNQPQHF. CDR3 in DNA: TGTGCCACCAGCAGAGATCGGTCAGGGACAGGGGGACCTTATAGCAATCAGCCCCAGCATTTT. The chain uses TRBV15 and TRBJ1-5; 11 nucleotides match TRBD1. Germline V gene lookup returns CDR1 LNHNV and CDR2 YYDKDF (reference sequence). The V gene end was trimmed by 0 bases and the J gene end by 0 bases; junction bases not matched to a gene: 13. The CDR3 runs 21 residues.

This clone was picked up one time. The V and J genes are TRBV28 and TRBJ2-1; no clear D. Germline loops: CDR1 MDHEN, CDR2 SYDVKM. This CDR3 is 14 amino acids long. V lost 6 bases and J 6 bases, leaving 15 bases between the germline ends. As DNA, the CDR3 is TGTGCCAGCAGCCCTCCCCTGAGGCGCAATGAGCAGTTCTTC. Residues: CASSPPLRRNEQFF.

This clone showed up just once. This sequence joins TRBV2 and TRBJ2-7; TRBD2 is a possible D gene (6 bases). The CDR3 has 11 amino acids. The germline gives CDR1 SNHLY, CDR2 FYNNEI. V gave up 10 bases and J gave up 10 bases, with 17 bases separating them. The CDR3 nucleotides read TGTGCCACTAGAAGGGGAGGTATTCAGTACTTC. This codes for CATRRGGIQYF.

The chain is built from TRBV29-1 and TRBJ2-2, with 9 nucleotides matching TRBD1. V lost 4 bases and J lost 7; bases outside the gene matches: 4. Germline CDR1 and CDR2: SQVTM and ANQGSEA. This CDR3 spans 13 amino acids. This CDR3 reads CSVGTGVYGELFF. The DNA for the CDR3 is TGCAGCGTTGGGACAGGGGTCTACGGGGAGCTGTTTTTT.